This TCR beta chain derives from a study of immune evolution from preneoplasia to lung adenocarcinoma. Study-wide points: Clonality was highest in normal lung, lower in later-stage lesions apparently.

Sequencing used immunoSEQ multiplex PCR; TCRdb keeps in-frame clones, though not all of them. The sample consists of thousands of clones, roughly three quarters of them appearing once. Notes on this clone: What it binds is not known.

The TCR originated in a person between 55 and 80 years old with lung adenocarcinoma. The specimen sequenced was FFPE adjacent normal lung tissue.

CDR3 nucleotide sequence: TGTGCCAGCAGCTGGAGGGGGCGATCAACTAATGAAAAACTGTTTTTT. This translates into CASSWRGRSTNEKLFF. The rearrangement joins TRBV5-6 to TRBJ1-4, with 7 bases identical to TRBD1. Trimming took 3 bases from V and 0 from J; bases not matched to a gene: 5. CDR1 is SGHDT and CDR2 is YYEEEE in the germline V gene. This CDR3 region has 16 residues. The entire variable domain, with the rest obtained from reference TRBV5-6 and TRBJ1-4, is as follows: DAGVTQSPTHLIKTRGQQVTLRCSPKSGHDTVSWYQQALGQGPQFIFQYYEEEERQRGNFPDRFSGHQFPNYSSELNVNALLLGDSALYLCASSWRGRSTNEKLFFGSGTQLSVL.